This is a list of T cell receptor beta chains from one sample in a study of T cell repertoires in cytomegalovirus infection. TCRdb redid the calling of the reads with MiXCR, one entry per CDR3 protein. The sample carries some 300,000 distinct CDR3 sequences, roughly 17% recorded once. The source material was PBMCs. These receptors came from a human donor in good health (CMV status not recorded). Some clones in this sample may be carry-over from other donors' samples. CDR3s include the opening cysteine and the closing phenylalanine or tryptophan. Fields, in order: V gene, clone size, J gene, D gene, CDR3 DNA, CDR3 protein. The D gene is left open where the match is weak. Where a row states a size, it is once, few, many or the class of an expanded clone; other rows omit it.

TRBV2,.,TRBJ1-5,.,TGTGCCAGCAGTGTGGTGTATAGCAATCAGCCCCAGCATTTT,CASSVVYSNQPQHF
TRBV7-8,many,TRBJ2-5,TRBD2,TGTGCCAGCAGCTTAGCGTTTCAGCGGGGGCCACAAGAGACCCAGTACTTC,CASSLAFQRGPQETQYF
TRBV7-2,many,TRBJ2-5,TRBD2,TGTGCCAGCAGCGCCCTCTCAGCGGGGGCCGGACGGGAGACCCAGTACTTC,CASSALSAGAGRETQYF
TRBV28,.,TRBJ1-4,.,TGTGCCAGCAAAGGGTTCGGGGAAAAACTGTTTTTT,CASKGFGEKLFF
TRBV6-2/TRBV6-3,.,TRBJ2-2,.,TGTGCCAGCAGGGGGGAAGACAGGAACACCGGGGAGCTGTTTTTT,CASRGEDRNTGELFF
TRBV12-3/TRBV12-4,.,TRBJ2-2,.,TGTGCCAGCCTCAGGAGCCGGGCGAACACCGGGGAGCTGTTTTTT,CASLRSRANTGELFF
TRBV2,.,TRBJ1-4,.,TGTGCCAGCAGTGGGGGCACCGGGGAGCAAAAACTGTTTTTT,CASSGGTGEQKLFF
TRBV7-2,many,TRBJ2-3,TRBD2,TGTGCCAGCAGCTTCGGGACTAGCTTCGGATCAGATACGCAGTATTTT,CASSFGTSFGSDTQYF
TRBV18,.,TRBJ1-2,.,TGTGCCAGCTCACCCGCTGACACCAGTTATGGCTACACCTTC,CASSPADTSYGYTF
TRBV7-6,many,TRBJ2-1,TRBD2,TGTGCCAGCAGCTTAGGGGCTAGCGGGGGTTACAATGAGCAGTTCTTC,CASSLGASGGYNEQFF
TRBV12-5,few,TRBJ2-3,TRBD2,TGTGCTAGTGGCACCAGCGGGGGTACGCAGTATTTT,CASGTSGGTQYF
TRBV28,.,TRBJ1-5,.,TGTGCCAGCAGTTTATCCGGGGGGGTCCGGCAGCCCCAGCATTTT,CASSLSGGVRQPQHF
TRBV6-6,.,TRBJ2-1,.,TGTGCCAGCACCAAGGGGGGGTCCGGGCAGTTCTTC,CASTKGGSGQFF
TRBV6-1,.,TRBJ2-7,.,TGTGCCAGCAGTGAATGGGTCGGGAGCTCCTACGAGCAGTACTTC,CASSEWVGSSYEQYF
TRBV7-8,many,TRBJ2-6,TRBD1,TGTGCCAGCAGCTTACCGGGACAGGGTACCGGGGCCAACGTCCTGACTTTC,CASSLPGQGTGANVLTF
TRBV28,many,TRBJ2-5,.,TGTGCCAGCAGTTTAAGTTGGTTCGGGCGGACATTGGGAGAGACCCAGTACTTC,CASSLSWFGRTLGETQYF
TRBV28,many,TRBJ1-1,.,TGTGCCAGCAGTTTAACCAACATGAACACTGAAGCTTTCTTT,CASSLTNMNTEAFF
TRBV5-1,.,TRBJ2-7,.,TGCGCCAGCAGCCAGTTACCAAACCAGCACTCCTACGAGCAGTACTTC,CASSQLPNQHSYEQYF
TRBV5-1,.,TRBJ1-1,TRBD1,TGCGCCAGCAGCTTGTGGTCAACAGGGGGCTTATTGGCTTGCTTT,CASSLWSTGGLLACF
TRBV6-6,few,TRBJ1-1,TRBD1,TGTGCCAGCAGGGAACAGGGGGCCCGCATCCTGAACACTGAAGCTTTCTTT,CASREQGARILNTEAFF
TRBV6-5,.,TRBJ1-4,TRBD1,TGTGCCAGCAGCCGACAGGGGGCGAATGAAAAACTGTTTTTT,CASSRQGANEKLFF
TRBV25-1,many,TRBJ1-2,.,TGTGCCAGCAGTGAAGAGAAAGGGAACATTAACTATGGCTACACCTTC,CASSEEKGNINYGYTF
TRBV18,.,TRBJ1-3,.,TGTGCCAGCTCACCACGGCAGGGCGAAAACACCATATATTTT,CASSPRQGENTIYF
TRBV19,.,TRBJ1-5,TRBD1,TGTGCCAGCCGGACAGGGAACAATCAGCCCCAGCATTTT,CASRTGNNQPQHF
TRBV18,many,TRBJ2-5,TRBD2,TGTGCCAGCTCACCACCGAGCGGGGGTGCCCAGGGAGAGACCCAGTACTTC,CASSPPSGGAQGETQYF
TRBV28,few,TRBJ1-2,.,TGTGCCACTCCCTCCGGGACAACTAACTATGGCTACACCTTC,CATPSGTTNYGYTF
TRBV3-1,.,TRBJ1-1,TRBD1,TGTGCCAGCAGGGAGACAGGGGGAAACACTGAAGCTTTCTTT,CASRETGGNTEAFF
TRBV7-2,many,TRBJ2-5,.,TGTGCCAGCAGTTTTACGGGTTTCGAGACCCAGTACTTC,CASSFTGFETQYF
TRBV6-2/TRBV6-3,.,TRBJ2-3,.,TGTGCCAGCAGTTACGGCCATACTCCTAGCACAGATACGCAGTATTTT,CASSYGHTPSTDTQYF
TRBV11-2,.,TRBJ1-4,.,TGTGCCAGCACATCCACTGCAACTAATGAAAAACTGTTTTTT,CASTSTATNEKLFF
TRBV6-5,few,TRBJ1-5,.,TGTGCCAGCAGACTAAACGGGGGGAAAAATCAGCCCCAGCATTTT,CASRLNGGKNQPQHF
TRBV20-1,.,TRBJ2-5,.,TGCAGTGCGTCCGGGACCTCCGGCCCCCTGGCGGGTGTAAACCAAGAGACCCGGTACTTC,CSASGTSGPLAGVNQETRYF
TRBV7-4,.,TRBJ2-7,TRBD1,TGTGCCAGCAGCCGCCCGACAGGGGGGACCTACGAGCAGTACTTC,CASSRPTGGTYEQYF